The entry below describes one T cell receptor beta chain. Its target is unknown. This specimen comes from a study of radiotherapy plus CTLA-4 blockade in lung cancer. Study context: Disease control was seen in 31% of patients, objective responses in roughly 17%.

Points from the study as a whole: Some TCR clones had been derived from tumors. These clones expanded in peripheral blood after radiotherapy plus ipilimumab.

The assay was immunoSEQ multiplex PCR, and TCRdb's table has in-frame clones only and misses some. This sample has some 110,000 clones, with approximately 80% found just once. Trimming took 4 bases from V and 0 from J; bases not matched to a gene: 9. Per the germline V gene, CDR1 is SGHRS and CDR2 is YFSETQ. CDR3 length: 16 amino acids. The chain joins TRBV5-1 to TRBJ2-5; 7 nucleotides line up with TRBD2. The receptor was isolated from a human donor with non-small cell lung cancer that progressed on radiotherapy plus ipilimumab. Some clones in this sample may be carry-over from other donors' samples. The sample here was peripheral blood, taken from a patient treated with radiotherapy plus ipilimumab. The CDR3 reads CASSALQRGDQETQYF. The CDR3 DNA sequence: TGCGCCAGCAGCGCACTGCAGCGGGGCGACCAAGAGACCCAGTACTTC.